This T cell receptor beta chain comes out of a study of blood T cell repertoires in COVID-19. Study-wide context: Spain, Italy and the United States supplied samples that represented acute and convalescent COVID-19. Nucleic acid was either cDNA or gDNA, and it came from T cells, B-cell-depleted T cells, or PBMCs.

In the original analysis: How many nucleated cells were present was estimated from reference gene primer amplification. Libraries were prepared by immunoSEQ multiplex PCR; TCRdb keeps only in-frame clonotypes and omits some of them. V, J and clone size were drawn from that table, and D and trimming were deduced from the DNA. The sample carries over 150,000 clones, about 88% recorded once. CDR3 length equals 13 residues. Germline V gene lookup returns CDR1 LNHDA and CDR2 SQIVND (reference sequence). Trimming removed 5 bases from V and 4 bases from J; junction bases left unmatched: 3. Seattle-derived patients entered the study during active infection and were followed longitudinally.

Sequencing was carried out using peripheral blood. The TCR comes from a man in his fifties with COVID-19, enrolled during active disease. The V gene is TRBV19, the J gene TRBJ2-7; the match to TRBD1 covers 9 bases. The DNA of the CDR3 is TGTGCCAGTAGTCCGGGGACAGGGTACGAGCAGTACTTC. It specifies CASSPGTGYEQYF.